This T cell receptor (beta chain) was found in a study of CD8 T cells in Susac syndrome. The CD8+ and CD4+ T cells were negatively isolated, with the TEMRA cells enriched by FACS. Reverse transcription of about 0.5 to 1 ug RNA used random hexamers. One entry per CDR3 protein results from TCRdb running MiXCR on the immunoSEQ multiplex PCR reads. The sample yields some 200,000 distinct CDR3 sequences, over 75% seen once. The sequence derives from a human donor with Susac syndrome. The sample comprised CD4+ T cells from PBMCs.

Here the CDR3 DNA reads TGCAGTGCCCCGGGATCCGAAGACTACAATGAGCAGTTCTTC. Protein product: CSAPGSEDYNEQFF. J is TRBJ2-1 and V is TRBV20-1; TRBD2 might be the D (5 bases). CDR1 and CDR2 from the germline V gene are DFQATT and SNEGSKA (reference sequence). This CDR3 is 14 amino acids long. V was shortened by 6 bases and J by 3 bases, with 15 bases between the two germline ends.